This passage covers 28 T cell receptor beta chains from one sample sequenced in a study of cytomegalovirus exposure and HLA in healthy donors. Primers: 60 Vbeta forward and 13 Jbeta reverse. The data were produced by immunoSEQ multiplex PCR, yet TCRdb's version contains in-frame clones alone and is incomplete. Of 200,000 to 250,000 clones listed, roughly 89% were seen once; the top ten hold roughly 1%. Input material: PBMCs. The receptors originated from a woman between 18 and 29 years old in good health and CMV-seronegative.

J is TRBJ2-2 and V is TRBV27, with 9 bases lining up with TRBD2. Germline CDR1 reads MNHEY; CDR2 reads SMNVEV (reference sequence). Trimming removed 2 bases from V and 2 bases from J; junction bases left unmatched: 6. This CDR3 has 17 residues. In nucleotides, the CDR3 is TGTGCCAGCAGTTTAGTAGGCGGGGGGGATAACACCGGGGAGCTGTTTTTT. Amino acids: CASSLVGGGDNTGELFF.

The genes are TRBV9 and TRBJ2-5; 7 positions agree with TRBD2. The trim removed 3 bases at V and 5 bases at J, leaving 13 bases unmatched. The CDR3 covers 16 residues. Looked up from germline, CDR1 is SGDLS and CDR2 is YYNGEE. The CDR3: CASSARVGGRGETQYF. Written as DNA, the CDR3 is TGTGCCAGCAGCGCCAGGGTGGGCGGGAGAGGCGAGACCCAGTACTTC. The full variable domain, with the rest looked up from reference TRBV9 and TRBJ2-5, is DSGVTQTPKHLITATGQRVTLRCSPRSGDLSVYWYQQSLDQGLQFLIQYYNGEERAKGNILERFSAQQFPDLHSELNLSSLELGDSALYFCASSARVGGRGETQYFGPGTRLLVL.

The CDR3 region has the DNA TGTGCCAGCAGCGAGTGGGAGACAGGGTCTCCCGAGCAGTACTTC. Amino acid sequence: CASSEWETGSPEQYF. The V call is TRBV9, the J call TRBJ2-7; TRBD1 matches 7 bases. There are 15 residues in the CDR3. Looked up from germline, CDR1 is SGDLS and CDR2 is YYNGEE. V shed 3 bases, J shed 6 bases, and the junction held 12 bases outside the gene matches.

The chain links TRBV28 to TRBJ2-5; 7 bases fit TRBD1. J gave up 0 bases and V 4 bases, and 2 bases lay outside the gene matches. The CDR3 runs 14 residues. Germline V lookup: CDR1 MDHEN, CDR2 SYDVKM. CDR3 region: CASSSGQNQETQYF. The DNA for the CDR3 is TGTGCCAGCAGTTCGGGACAGAACCAAGAGACCCAGTACTTC.

This sequence joins TRBV6-1 and TRBJ2-1, with D perhaps TRBD1 (5 bases). The germline V gene has CDR1 MNHNS and CDR2 SASEGT. Trimming left V 8 bases short and J 0 bases short, with 14 bases between. This CDR3 comprises 15 residues. The CDR3 DNA reads TGTGCCAGCTGTTTGACAGTCAGCTCCTACAATGAGCAGTTCTTC. This codes for CASCLTVSSYNEQFF.

This clone showed up just a few times. The gene calls are TRBV5-4 and TRBJ1-4; no clear D. CDR1 and CDR2 from the germline V gene are SGHNT and YYREEE (reference sequence). The V end was cut by 4 bases, the J end by 6 bases, with 4 bases between. CDR3 length: 11 amino acids. The CDR3 nucleotides read TGTGCCAGCAGCGTCGATGAAAAACTGTTTTTT. This encodes CASSVDEKLFF.

The rearrangement joins TRBV27 to TRBJ1-1; a weak D match, TRBD1 (6 bases). The germline V gene has CDR1 MNHEY and CDR2 SMNVEV (reference sequence). The CDR3 spans 17 residues. V was shortened by 6 bases and J by 1 base, with 21 bases between the two germline ends. The CDR3 sequence: CASRRGQFATRNTEAFF. The CDR3 coding sequence is TGTGCCAGCAGACGAGGACAGTTTGCAACCCGGAACACTGAAGCTTTCTTT.

The table lists this clone with a few counts. J is TRBJ1-2 and V is TRBV7-9; perhaps TRBD1 as D (5 bases). The CDR3 totals 16 residues. Trimming took off 5 bases at V and 3 bases at J, with 19 bases between the two ends. Germline-derived CDR1 and CDR2 are SEHNR and FQNEAQ (reference sequence). The DNA for the CDR3 is TGTGCCAGCAGCCCGGGACTCCTAACTTGGCACTATGGCTACACCTTC. Amino acids: CASSPGLLTWHYGYTF.

The chain carries TRBV7-8 and TRBJ2-7; 11 bases are shared with TRBD2. This CDR3 has 15 residues. V was clipped by 1 base and J by 2 bases; unmatched bases: 1. In germline, CDR1 is SGHVS, CDR2 FQNEAQ. CDR3 loop: CASSLVLAGAYEQYF. The CDR3 DNA is TGTGCCAGCAGCTTAGTACTAGCGGGGGCCTACGAGCAGTACTTC.

This clone showed up just once. The rearrangement joins TRBV5-1 to TRBJ2-3; 14 nucleotides match TRBD2. This CDR3 spans 17 amino acids. J was trimmed by 1 base and V by 4 bases; bases with no gene match: 5. Germline-derived CDR1 and CDR2 are SGHRS and YFSETQ. Here the CDR3 reads CASSLLGLAGGTDTQYF. The CDR3, as DNA: TGCGCCAGCAGCCTACTGGGACTAGCGGGGGGCACAGATACGCAGTATTTT.

This chain links TRBV2 with TRBJ1-4; a weak D match, TRBD1 (6 bases). Trimming pared 1 base from V and 7 bases from J, leaving 10 bases between. The germline gives CDR1 SNHLY, CDR2 FYNNEI. The CDR3 is 14 amino acids. The CDR3 DNA reads TGTGCCAGCAGTGAAGACAGGGTTGTTGAAAAACTGTTTTTT. Protein: CASSEDRVVEKLFF.

For the CDR3, the DNA is TGTGCCAGTAGCGACAGCTATCAGCCCCAGCATTTT. Translation gives CASSDSYQPQHF. V usage is TRBV19 and J usage is TRBJ1-5, with a possible D match to TRBD1 (5 bases). The CDR3 extends over 12 amino acids. Germline V gene lookup returns CDR1 LNHDA and CDR2 SQIVND (reference sequence). V dropped 6 bases and J dropped 5 bases, with 8 bases sitting between them.

This chain uses TRBV2 with TRBJ2-1; tentative D call: TRBD2 (6 bases). The CDR3 loop spans 13 amino acids. V shed 6 bases and J shed 8 bases, with 14 bases lying between them. CDR1 and CDR2 (germline): SNHLY, FYNNEI. This chain's CDR3 is CASSRGARHEQFF. In DNA form, the CDR3 reads TGTGCCAGCAGCCGCGGGGCGCGGCATGAGCAGTTCTTC.

This clone was counted between two and nine times. J is TRBJ2-7 and V is TRBV7-3; the D gene is possibly TRBD1 (6 bases). Deletions cut 4 bases from V and 7 bases from J, with 23 bases between. The germline gives CDR1 SGHTA, CDR2 FQGTGA. The CDR3 consists of 16 residues. This CDR3 is CASSSEGPTGVGEQYF. As DNA, the CDR3 is TGTGCCAGCAGCTCTGAAGGACCGACAGGTGTTGGTGAGCAGTACTTC. The full variable domain, completed using reference TRBV7-3 and TRBJ2-7, is GAGVSQTPSNKVTEKGKYVELRCDPISGHTALYWYRQSLGQGPEFLIYFQGTGAADDSGLPNDRFFAVRPEGSVSTLKIQRTERGDSAVYLCASSSEGPTGVGEQYFGPGTRLTVT.

The sample holds a few counts of this clone. This chain joins TRBV19 and TRBJ2-1; D gene uncertain. V was clipped by 0 bases and J by 5 bases, with 11 bases between them. This CDR3 spans 15 amino acids. Germline CDR1 reads LNHDA; CDR2 reads SQIVND (reference sequence). This chain's CDR3 is CASSIDFRVNNEQFF. DNA for the CDR3: TGTGCCAGTAGTATAGATTTTCGGGTTAACAATGAGCAGTTCTTC.

The chain recombines TRBV2 with TRBJ1-1; no clear D. Germline V lookup: CDR1 SNHLY, CDR2 FYNNEI. The CDR3 totals 13 residues. The ends were cut back, 7 bases at V and 0 bases at J, with 9 bases in the middle. CDR3 sequence: CASILDLNTEAFF. The DNA of the CDR3 is TGTGCCAGCATCTTAGATTTGAACACTGAAGCTTTCTTT.

CDR3 coding DNA: TGTGCCAGCTCACCAGTCCTCCTAAACGTGGAGGCCTCCTACGAGCAGTACTTC. Amino acids: CASSPVLLNVEASYEQYF. The chain has TRBV18 and TRBJ2-7; D possibly corresponds to TRBD2 (5 bases). The germline V gene encodes CDR1 KGHSH and CDR2 LQKENI. Trimming left V 2 bases short and J 0 bases short, with 20 bases between. CDR3 size: 18 residues.

The chain has TRBV29-1 and TRBJ1-1, with 9 positions matching TRBD1. Germline trimming cut 7 bases from V and 3 bases from J; bases unmatched to any gene: 9. The CDR3 runs to 14 residues. Per germline, CDR1 SQVTM and CDR2 ANQGSEA. Written as DNA, the CDR3 is TGCAGCGCGACCATCCGGACAGGGGACACTGAAGCTTTCTTT. Protein product: CSATIRTGDTEAFF.

The chain combines TRBV25-1 with TRBJ2-5; the D gene is possibly TRBD2 (5 bases). The end of the DNA fits TRBJ2-7 better, so the J call may be wrong. In germline, CDR1 is MGHDK, CDR2 SYGVNS. The CDR3 length is 13 residues. CDR3 bases: TGTGCCAGCAGTGCCTCTACGGGGAACGAGCAGTACTTC. It specifies CASSASTGNEQYF.

The J gene is TRBJ2-7, the V gene TRBV7-6; 7 nucleotides line up with TRBD1. There are 16 residues in the CDR3. CDR1 SGHVS and CDR2 FNYEAQ come from the germline V gene. V shed 0 bases and J 0 bases; nucleotides not matched to a gene: 5. The CDR3 DNA is TGTGCCAGCAGCTTAGCGGCGGCAGGGGGCTCCTACGAGCAGTACTTC. It codes for CASSLAAAGGSYEQYF.

The chain couples TRBV4-1 to TRBJ1-3; 8 bases are a match to TRBD1. V lost 4 bases and J lost 4; bases outside the gene matches: 6. The CDR3 extends over 15 amino acids. CDR1 and CDR2 (germline): MGHRA, YSYEKL. The CDR3 protein is CASSPGTGIGNTIYF. DNA of the CDR3: TGCGCCAGCAGCCCCGGGACAGGTATCGGAAACACCATATATTTT.

The CDR3, as DNA: TGTGCCAGCTCACCGGGACAGGGGGCGAATCAGCCCCAGCATTTT. Protein sequence: CASSPGQGANQPQHF. The rearrangement links TRBV18 to TRBJ1-5; 12 bases are shared with TRBD1. The CDR3 runs to 15 residues. CDR1 and CDR2 (germline): KGHSH, LQKENI. With 3 bases clipped from V and 4 bases from J, the junction kept 1 base outside the gene matches.

Details on this clone: The identical CDR3 is also encoded by other nucleotide sequences in the sample. The rearrangement uses TRBV7-2 and TRBJ2-3; maybe TRBD1 (6 bases). V shed 3 bases and J shed 1 base, with 8 bases lying between them. The CDR3 length is 14 residues. Germline CDR1 SGHTA, CDR2 FQGNSA. The CDR3: CASSLRQGTDTQYF. The CDR3 DNA reads as TGTGCCAGCAGCTTGAGACAGGGCACAGATACGCAGTATTTT.

V and J are TRBV4-2 and TRBJ2-6, with 8 bases that match TRBD2. V lost 3 bases and J lost 8; bases outside the gene matches: 6. The CDR3 contains 15 residues. The germline CDR1 and CDR2 sequences are LGHNA and YNFKEQ. The CDR3 protein is CASSQSQRETNVLTF. The CDR3 coding sequence is TGTGCCAGCAGCCAGAGCCAGCGGGAGACCAACGTCCTGACTTTC.

The chain combines TRBV7-2 with TRBJ2-2, with 8 bases lining up with TRBD1. After removal of 4 bases from V and 5 bases from J, the junction contained 6 bases not matched to a gene. The length of the CDR3 is 15 residues. Germline lookup yields CDR1 SGHTA and CDR2 FQGNSA. For the CDR3, the DNA is TGTGCCAGCAGCTCAGACAGGGGAATAACCGGGGAGCTGTTTTTT. Its protein is CASSSDRGITGELFF.

This chain links TRBV2 with TRBJ2-7; D might be TRBD2 (6 bases). CDR3 length equals 13 residues. With 6 bases removed from V and 6 bases from J, the gap between germline ends came to 15 bases. Germline V lookup: CDR1 SNHLY, CDR2 FYNNEI. CDR3 DNA: TGTGCCAGCAGCCCCGGGACTGAGGGCGAGCAGTACTTC. Protein: CASSPGTEGEQYF.

For the CDR3, the DNA is TGTGCCAGCGGAGACAGGGGATTCGATCAGCCCCAGCATTTT. Translated: CASGDRGFDQPQHF. The V gene is TRBV19, the J gene TRBJ1-5, with TRBD1 matching over 8 bases. CDR1 LNHDA and CDR2 SQIVND come from the germline V gene (reference sequence). This CDR3 is built from 14 residues. The trim removed 9 bases at V and 5 bases at J, leaving 9 bases unmatched.

J is TRBJ1-5 and V is TRBV6-5; 7 nucleotides line up with TRBD1. With 6 bases clipped from V and 3 bases from J, the junction kept 2 bases outside the gene matches. CDR1 is MNHEY, CDR2 SVGAGI, per germline. The CDR3 runs to 13 residues. The CDR3 reads CASRGTANQPQHF. In DNA, the CDR3 is TGTGCCAGCAGGGGGACAGCCAATCAGCCCCAGCATTTT.